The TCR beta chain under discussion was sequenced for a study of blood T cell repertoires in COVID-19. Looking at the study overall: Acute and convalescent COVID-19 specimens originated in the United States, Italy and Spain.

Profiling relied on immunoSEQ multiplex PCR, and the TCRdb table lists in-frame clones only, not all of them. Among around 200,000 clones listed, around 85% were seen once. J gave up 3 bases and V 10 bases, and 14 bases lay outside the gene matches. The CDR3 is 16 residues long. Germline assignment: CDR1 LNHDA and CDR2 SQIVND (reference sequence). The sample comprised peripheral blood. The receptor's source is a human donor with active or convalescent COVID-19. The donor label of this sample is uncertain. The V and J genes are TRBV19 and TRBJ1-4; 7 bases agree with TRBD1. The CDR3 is CATKRKSTGPNEKLFF. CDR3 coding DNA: TGTGCCACCAAGAGGAAATCGACAGGGCCTAATGAAAAACTGTTTTTT.